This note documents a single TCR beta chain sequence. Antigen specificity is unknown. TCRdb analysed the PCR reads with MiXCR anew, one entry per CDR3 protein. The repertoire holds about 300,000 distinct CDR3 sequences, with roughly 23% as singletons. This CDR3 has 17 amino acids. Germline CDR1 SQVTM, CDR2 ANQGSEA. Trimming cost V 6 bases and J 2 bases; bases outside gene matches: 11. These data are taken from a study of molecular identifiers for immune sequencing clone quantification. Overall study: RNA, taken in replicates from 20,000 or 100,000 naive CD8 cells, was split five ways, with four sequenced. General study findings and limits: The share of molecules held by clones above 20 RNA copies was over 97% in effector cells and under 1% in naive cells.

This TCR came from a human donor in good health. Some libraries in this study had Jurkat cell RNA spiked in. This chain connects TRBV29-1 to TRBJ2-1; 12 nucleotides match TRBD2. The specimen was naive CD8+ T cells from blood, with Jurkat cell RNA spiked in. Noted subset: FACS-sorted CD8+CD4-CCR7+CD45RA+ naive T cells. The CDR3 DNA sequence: TGCAGCGTCGTGAGCCTAGCGGGAGGGAGCCCCTACAATGAGCAGTTCTTC. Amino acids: CSVVSLAGGSPYNEQFF.